Below, 8 T cell receptor beta chains from the same sample are listed, as sequenced in a study of shared clonotypes between healthy human individuals. Positively selected for CCR7, the CD45RO-negative cells used as naive CD8 cells excluded terminally differentiated effector memory CD45RA+ cells. Assay used: immunoSEQ multiplex PCR; TCRdb lists only in-frame clones, some missing. The top ten clones hold roughly 1% of a sample with some 2 million clones, over 85% of them seen once. Source material: naive CD8+ T cells sorted from blood. These receptors were obtained from a man younger than 30 in good health.

V and J are TRBV5-1 and TRBJ2-2; perhaps TRBD2 as D (7 bases). V lost 0 bases to trimming and J lost 2 bases, with 11 bases between them. The CDR3 runs to 16 residues. Per germline, CDR1 SGHRS and CDR2 YFSETQ. CDR3 protein: CASSLAGGGNTGELFF. In DNA, the CDR3 is TGCGCCAGCAGCTTGGCCGGCGGGGGCAACACCGGGGAGCTGTTTTTT.

To note about this clone: This clone may be a read error of a much larger clone one base away. Other nucleotide sequences from this sample produce the same CDR3. The chain couples TRBV30 to TRBJ1-4; TRBD1 is a possible D gene (6 bases). V lost 0 bases and J 7 bases, leaving 9 bases between the germline ends. The V gene's germline CDR1 is GTSNPN and CDR2 SVGIG (reference sequence). The CDR3 length is 13 residues. CDR3 protein: CAWSVQGGEKLFF. The CDR3, as DNA: TGTGCCTGGAGTGTACAGGGTGGTGAAAAACTGTTTTTT.

A single count supports this clone. J is TRBJ1-1 and V is TRBV4-1; D is unresolved. CDR3 length equals 14 residues. Per germline, CDR1 MGHRA and CDR2 YSYEKL. Trimming shortened V by 5 bases and J by 2 bases, and 12 bases separated the two germline ends. CDR3 nucleotide sequence: TGCGCCAGCAGCTACTCGGGCACCAACACTGAAGCTTTCTTT. It is translated as CASSYSGTNTEAFF.

This clone was seen just once. V gene TRBV6-5 combines with J gene TRBJ2-2, with D unresolved. Germline V gene data show CDR1 as MNHEY and CDR2 as SVGAGI. Trimming took off 0 bases at V and 3 bases at J, with 11 bases between the two ends. The CDR3 extends over 16 amino acids. The CDR3 sequence is CASSYSKGPYTGELFF. The CDR3 DNA reads TGTGCCAGCAGTTACTCGAAAGGACCTTACACCGGGGAGCTGTTTTTT.

The genes are TRBV7-9 and TRBJ2-2; TRBD1 might be the D (5 bases). CDR1 and CDR2 from the germline V gene are SEHNR and FQNEAQ (reference sequence). V lost 7 bases to trimming and J lost 6 bases, with 18 bases between them. The CDR3 is made up of 15 amino acids. The DNA for the CDR3 is TGTGCCAGCACCCTACCCAGGGCGGCCGCCGGGGAGCTGTTTTTT. It translates to CASTLPRAAAGELFF. Full variable domain (rest looked up from reference TRBV7-9 and TRBJ2-2): DTGVSQNPRHKITKRGQNVTFRCDPISEHNRLYWYRQTLGQGPEFLTYFQNEAQLEKSRLLSDRFSAERPKGSFSTLEIQRTEQGDSAMYLCASTLPRAAAGELFFGEGSRLTVL.

As for this clone: Distinct nucleotide sequences in the sample also encode this CDR3. The chain couples TRBV5-1 to TRBJ2-5, with a weak D call TRBD2 (6 bases). CDR1 and CDR2 from the germline V gene are SGHRS and YFSETQ. The germline V and J ends were trimmed by 2 bases and 3 bases, with 14 bases remaining between them. This CDR3 region has 15 residues. CDR3 bases: TGCGCCAGCAGCTTATTTCGCGGGATCAAAGAGACCCAGTACTTC. Residues: CASSLFRGIKETQYF.

The gene calls are TRBV27 and TRBJ1-5; D not certain. Between the trimmed V and J ends, which lost 4 bases and 4 bases, there was a span of 11 bases. The length of the CDR3 is 14 residues. Germline V gene data show CDR1 as MNHEY and CDR2 as SMNVEV (reference sequence). The CDR3 nucleotides read TGTGCCAGCAGTTCGGGAGGCTTGAATCAGCCCCAGCATTTT. Protein sequence: CASSSGGLNQPQHF.

A note on this clone: Within the sample, other DNA sequences also encode this same CDR3. CDR3 loop: CSAGGVTYEQYF. The CDR3 DNA sequence: TGCAGCGCCGGCGGGGTCACCTACGAGCAGTACTTC. This chain connects TRBV29-1 to TRBJ2-7; a weak D match, TRBD2 (6 bases). V was clipped by 7 bases and J by 2 bases, with 12 bases between them. Germline CDR1 reads SQVTM; CDR2 reads ANQGSEA. This CDR3 spans 12 amino acids.